The clone carrying this T cell receptor beta chain has a single count. Antigen specificity is unknown. This sample stems from a study of T-cell memory formation after mild COVID-19. Whole-study findings and limits: What remained unconfirmed was the SARS-CoV-2 specificity of second-wave clones peaking on day 37.

The CDR3 length is 14 residues. V lost 6 bases and J lost 4; bases outside the gene matches: 6. Germline CDR1 reads MNHEY; CDR2 reads SVGAGI. MiXCR, run by TCRdb on the 5' RACE reads, gives a single entry per CDR3 protein. This sample has around 320,000 distinct CDR3 sequences, with 19% found just once. The sequence came from a man younger than 30 who had mild COVID-19 (a few samples of this study predate the infection). Cell type and time point are not known. Sequencing used PBMCs or a T cell subset sorted from them (not recorded which). The rearrangement joins TRBV6-5 to TRBJ1-2, with 9 bases fitting TRBD1. CDR3: CASRATGGAYGYTF. The CDR3 nucleotides read TGTGCCAGCAGGGCTACAGGGGGCGCCTATGGCTACACCTTC.